This T cell receptor beta chain was captured by sequencing in a study of spatial heterogeneity in lung cancer. This clonotype is judged medium-sized. Its antigen is as yet unknown. At one of its ends the junction is not consistent with the germline gene, which may arise from a read error. Study outcomes and limitations: Ubiquitous and regional nonsynonymous mutations were tracked by counts of ubiquitous and regional expanded TCRs, respectively. Tumor T cell coverage was estimated at around 7% for alpha and about 13% for beta chains. Higher tumor mutation counts went along with higher counts of expanded intratumoral alpha and beta TCRs.

Sample time point: sample taken at primary tumor resection. Patients with untreated early-stage non-small cell lung cancer, numbering roughly 69, were the donors. The sequenced material consisted of unsorted whole RNA from tumor, nontumor lung or frozen PBMC. Each CDR3 protein gets one entry after TCRdb re-called the 5' RACE reads with MiXCR. The sample lists 5,000 to 6,000 distinct CDR3 sequences, under 20% seen once, with around 9.9% in the top ten. This TCR derives from a male donor with early-stage non-small cell lung cancer. Here the sequenced sample was lung tumor tissue, taken at surgery.

The CDR3 region is CSTSAAPLLF. In DNA form, the CDR3 reads TGCAGTACTTCAGCGGCCCCTTTGCTCTTC. This sequence joins TRBV20-1 and TRBJ2-5, with a tentative D call TRBD2 (5 bases). The CDR3 extends over 10 amino acids. Germline V lookup: CDR1 DFQATT, CDR2 SNEGSKA (reference sequence).